The T cell receptor (beta chain) under discussion was sequenced for a study of coeliac disease. Study-level results: Active celiac intraepithelial and lamina propria samples had lower TRB and TRG clonality than control samples.

Produced via immunoSEQ multiplex PCR; TCRdb's table is partial and in-frame only. The sample has 3,000 to 4,000 clones, 66% seen once. Germline loops: CDR1 PRHDT, CDR2 FYEKMQ (reference sequence). This CDR3 has 17 residues. V lost 5 bases, J lost 5 bases, and 21 bases lay in between. Comment on this clone: The target antigen is unknown.

The sample taken for sequencing was intraepithelial lymphocytes from the gut. This chain joins TRBV13 and TRBJ2-2, with D perhaps matching TRBD1 (6 bases). The receptor was derived from a woman aged 55-69 years with active celiac disease. In DNA, the CDR3 is TGTGCCAGCAGCCCAAACGCAGGGGCGCCGGGGACCGGGGAGCTGTTTTTT. Translation gives CASSPNAGAPGTGELFF.